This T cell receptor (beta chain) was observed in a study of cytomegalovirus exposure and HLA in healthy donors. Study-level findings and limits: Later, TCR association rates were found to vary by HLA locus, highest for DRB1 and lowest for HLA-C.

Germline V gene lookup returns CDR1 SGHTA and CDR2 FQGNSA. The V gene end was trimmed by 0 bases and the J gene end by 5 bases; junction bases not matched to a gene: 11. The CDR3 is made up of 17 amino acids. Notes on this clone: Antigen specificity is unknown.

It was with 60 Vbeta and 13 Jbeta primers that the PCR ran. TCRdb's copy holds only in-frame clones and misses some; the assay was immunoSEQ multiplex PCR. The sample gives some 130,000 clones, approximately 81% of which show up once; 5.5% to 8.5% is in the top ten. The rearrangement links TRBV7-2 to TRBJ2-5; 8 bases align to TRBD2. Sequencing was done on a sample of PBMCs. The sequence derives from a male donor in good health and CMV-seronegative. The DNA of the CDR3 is TGTGCCAGCAGCTTAGCCGTTACGGGAGGGCCGTGGGAGACCCAGTACTTC. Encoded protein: CASSLAVTGGPWETQYF. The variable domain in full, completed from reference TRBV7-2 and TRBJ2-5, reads GAGVSQSPSNKVTEKGKDVELRCDPISGHTALYWYRQSLGQGLEFLIYFQGNSAPDKSGLPSDRFSAERTGGSVSTLTIQRTQQEDSAVYLCASSLAVTGGPWETQYFGPGTRLLVL.